This is a list of T cell receptor beta chains from one sample in a study of blood T cell repertoires in COVID-19. Assay: immunoSEQ multiplex PCR; the TCRdb copy retains only in-frame clones and omits some. The sample has about 190,000 clones; about 88% are singletons. The sample taken for sequencing was peripheral blood. These receptors were obtained from a man between 25 and 39 years old with acute or convalescent COVID-19. The CDR3 runs from the conserved cysteine through the conserved F or W. A D gene is named only where the DNA matches it firmly. Only some rows state a clone size, as once, few, many or a class for expanded clones.

cdr3_nt cdr3_aa clone_size d_call j_call v_call
TGTGCCAGCAGGACAGTCACTGAAGCTTTCTTT CASRTVTEAFF . . TRBJ1-1 TRBV6-5
TGTGCCAGCAGCCCGACAGTAAAATATGGCTACACCTTC CASSPTVKYGYTF . . TRBJ1-2 TRBV14
TGTGCCAGCAGCCAAGATATTGCAGTAGAAAAACTGTTTTTT CASSQDIAVEKLFF few . TRBJ1-4 TRBV3-1/TRBV3-2
TGTGCCAGCAGCTCAACAGGGACTGGAAACACCATATATTTT CASSSTGTGNTIYF . . TRBJ1-3 TRBV5-5
TGCGCCAGCAGCCAAGCTTTACTTTGGGACAGGGACCGTATCGTGCAGTTCTTC CASSQALLWDRDRIVQFF . TRBD1 TRBJ2-1 TRBV4-1
TGCGCCAGCAGCCAACCGACAGGGAGCTCCTACGAGCAGTACTTC CASSQPTGSSYEQYF . TRBD1 TRBJ2-7 TRBV4-1
TGTGCCTGGCAGTCCAAAGATCGCTCTTATGGCTACACCTTC CAWQSKDRSYGYTF . . TRBJ1-2 TRBV30
TGTGCCAGCAGCCACTCAGGGCAGAACTACGAGCAGTACTTC CASSHSGQNYEQYF . . TRBJ2-7 TRBV7-9
TGTGCCAGCAGCTTAATAGCGGGGGACTCAGATACGCAGTATTTT CASSLIAGDSDTQYF once TRBD2 TRBJ2-3 TRBV13
TGTGCCAGCAGTGAAGCCCCTAGCTTATACAATGAGCAGTTCTTC CASSEAPSLYNEQFF . . TRBJ2-1 TRBV6-1
TGTGCCAGCAGTTTTGGGGGGACCACCAGAGTCGAGCAGTACTTC CASSFGGTTRVEQYF . . TRBJ2-7 TRBV27
TGTGCCAGCAGTGGGCCAGGACAGCAAGAGACCCAGTACTTC CASSGPGQQETQYF . . TRBJ2-5 TRBV6-4
TGTGCCAGCAGCACACGGGGTTCAGGCAATCAGCCCCAGCATTTT CASSTRGSGNQPQHF . . TRBJ1-5 TRBV6-6
TGTGCCACCAGTGATGGGGCAGCAACTAATGAAAAACTGTTTTTT CATSDGAATNEKLFF . . TRBJ1-4 TRBV24-1
TGTGCCTGCCCCGCCGGGGGGATCAATTACGAGCAGTACTTC CACPAGGINYEQYF . TRBD2 TRBJ2-7 TRBV19
TGTGCCAGCAGACAAAGTTCTGAGTACTATGGCTACACCTTC CASRQSSEYYGYTF . . TRBJ1-2 TRBV3-1/TRBV3-2
TGTGCCAGCAGCCTACCAACAGGGGGAGGCTACACCTTC CASSLPTGGGYTF . TRBD1 TRBJ1-2 TRBV3-1/TRBV3-2
TGTGCCAGCAGCTTAAGGACTACGACCAACAATGAGCAGTTCTTC CASSLRTTTNNEQFF . . TRBJ2-1 TRBV7-2
TGTGCCAGCAAAAGGGGGGGGAGGGCCTCCCACGAGCAGTACTTC CASKRGGRASHEQYF once . TRBJ2-7 TRBV6-5
TGCGCCAGCAGTGAATTAACAGGGGTATTATATCGCAATCAGCCCCAGCATTTT CASSELTGVLYRNQPQHF . TRBD1 TRBJ1-5 TRBV10-2
TGCAGTGCTAGTTCTAGGGCAGGGGTTTTTGAGCAGTTCTTC CSASSRAGVFEQFF . . TRBJ2-1 TRBV20-1
TGTGCCAGCAGCGAGACCGGGACTTTTTCCTACAATGAGCAGTTCTTC CASSETGTFSYNEQFF . . TRBJ2-1 TRBV9
TGCAGTGCCGCCCAAGCGGCTGAGCAGTTCTTC CSAAQAAEQFF . . TRBJ2-1 TRBV20-1
TGTGCCAGCAGGATGACTGTAAACACTGAAGCTTTCTTT CASRMTVNTEAFF once . TRBJ1-1 TRBV2
TGTGCCAGCAGCCAAGCCGGGACAGGGTACAATGAGCAGTTCTTC CASSQAGTGYNEQFF . TRBD1 TRBJ2-1 TRBV3-1/TRBV3-2
TGTGCCAGCAGTTATATCAGGGGGGATAACTATGGCTACACCTTC CASSYIRGDNYGYTF . TRBD1 TRBJ1-2 TRBV2
TGTGCCAGCAGTACCGGACAAGCCGAAGCTTTCTTT CASSTGQAEAFF . . TRBJ1-1 TRBV6-5
TGTGCCAGCAGTTACTCGGCAGGGGGCAGGGTCGAGACCCAGTACTTC CASSYSAGGRVETQYF . TRBD1 TRBJ2-5 TRBV6-5
TGCAGCGTCGATCCGGGACAAAACACCATATATTTT CSVDPGQNTIYF . . TRBJ1-3 TRBV29-1
TGTGCCAGCAGCTTTACTAGCGGGATCGAGCAGTACTTC CASSFTSGIEQYF . TRBD2 TRBJ2-7 TRBV5-4
TGTGCCAGTAGTATGCGTCGACAGGTTGTCAATCAGCCCCAGCATTTT CASSMRRQVVNQPQHF . . TRBJ1-5 TRBV19
TGTGCCAGCAGCTCGTTTCCGGGACAGGGCTACGAGCAGTACTTC CASSSFPGQGYEQYF . TRBD1 TRBJ2-7 TRBV11-2
TGTGCCAGCAGCTTATTTTCTAGGGGGCAGGACTATGGCTACACCTTC CASSLFSRGQDYGYTF few TRBD1 TRBJ1-2 TRBV5-5
TGCAGTGCTAGTACAGGGCGAGGGAACGAGCAGTACTTC CSASTGRGNEQYF once . TRBJ2-7 TRBV20-1
TGCAGCGTTGGGACTAGACCGGGACAGGAGTACGAGCAGTACTTC CSVGTRPGQEYEQYF . . TRBJ2-7 TRBV29-1
TGTGCCAGCAGCCCGGGACAGGGTTTCGGTGAGCAGTTCTTC CASSPGQGFGEQFF . TRBD1 TRBJ2-1 TRBV11-3
TGTGCCAGCAGTGCCCCCGGGATTACCTACGAGCAGTACTTC CASSAPGITYEQYF . . TRBJ2-7 TRBV28
TGTGCCAGCACCCCGGACTCCGTCTCCTACGAGCAGTACTTC CASTPDSVSYEQYF . . TRBJ2-7 TRBV27
TGTGCCAGCAGTGATCCCGGAATGAGTGGCAGGGCCGGTTCGTGGCATTTT CASSDPGMSGRAGSWHF . . TRBJ1-5 TRBV6-1
TGTGCCAGCAGCTTAACCGGGACTAAGCGCGAGCAGTACTTC CASSLTGTKREQYF . TRBD2 TRBJ2-7 TRBV5-5
TGTGCCAGCAGCGCTAGCTCCTACGAGCAGTACTTC CASSASSYEQYF few . TRBJ2-7 TRBV7-2
TGTGCCAGCAGCTTACGGCTAGCGGGGGGTTTCACAGATACGCAGTATTTT CASSLRLAGGFTDTQYF . TRBD2 TRBJ2-3 TRBV7-2
TGTGCCAGCAGTTTCAGACTAGCGGGAAGCACAGATACGCAGTATTTT CASSFRLAGSTDTQYF . TRBD2 TRBJ2-3 TRBV27
TGCAGCGTTGAAGGGAGAGGGACCTACGAGCAGTACTTC CSVEGRGTYEQYF . . TRBJ2-7 TRBV29-1
TGTGCCAGCAGCTTAAGCTCTAGCGGGGGGGCGAGGAATGAGCAGTTCTTC CASSLSSSGGARNEQFF . TRBD2 TRBJ2-1 TRBV7-9
TGTGCCAGCAGCTTAGTGGGGGCAGGGGGAGAAAAACTGTTTTTT CASSLVGAGGEKLFF . TRBD1 TRBJ1-4 TRBV7-9
TGTGCCAGCAGCTTCCCTCTCAGGGTGCACGAGCAGTTCTTC CASSFPLRVHEQFF . . TRBJ2-1 TRBV11-1
TGTGCCAGCTCACTTCGGACTAGCGGGAGTGGCAATGAGCAGTTCTTC CASSLRTSGSGNEQFF . TRBD2 TRBJ2-1 TRBV18
TGTGCCATCAGTGAGACTCAAGAGACCCAGTACTTC CAISETQETQYF few . TRBJ2-5 TRBV10-3
TGTGCCAGCAGCCTCCGGTCCTCTGGAAACACCATATATTTT CASSLRSSGNTIYF few . TRBJ1-3 TRBV3-1/TRBV3-2
TGCGCCAGCAGCAAAGATAACAGGGGCCACTATGGCTACACCTTC CASSKDNRGHYGYTF . TRBD1 TRBJ1-2 TRBV5-1
TGTGCCAGCAGCTCAGGACAGGGGGATTCACCCCTCCACTTT CASSSGQGDSPLHF . TRBD1 TRBJ1-6 TRBV9
TGCGCCAGCACCCTCACATGGAACACTGAAGCTTTCTTT CASTLTWNTEAFF . . TRBJ1-1 TRBV5-1
TGTGCCAGCAGCCCCGTGATGGGGGCGAGCAATCAGCCCCAGCATTTT CASSPVMGASNQPQHF . . TRBJ1-5 TRBV5-5
TGTGCCAGCAGTTCCTACGACGGGAACTATGGCTACACCTTC CASSSYDGNYGYTF . . TRBJ1-2 TRBV27
TGTGCCAGCAGCTCCAAAGAGACAGGAAAAAGAGAAAAACTGTTTTTT CASSSKETGKREKLFF . . TRBJ1-4 TRBV7-9
TGTGCCAGCAGCGTAGGACTAGCGGGAAGGATCTACGAGCAGTACTTC CASSVGLAGRIYEQYF . TRBD2 TRBJ2-7 TRBV9
TGTGCCAGCAGACGACAGCTCGATGAGCAGTTCTTC CASRRQLDEQFF once . TRBJ2-1 TRBV6-5
TGCGCCAGCAGTGAGGGCTCCCGGGAGCTGTTTTTT CASSEGSRELFF once . TRBJ2-2 TRBV10-1